This T cell receptor (beta chain) comes out of a study of shared clonotypes between healthy human individuals. This clone was counted a single time. Its antigen remains unidentified. Each subset's genomic DNA was split evenly across several immunoSEQ plates. Original methodology: ImmunoSEQ junction-only sequences lacked quality scores, so their filtering differed. Measured with immunoSEQ multiplex PCR; TCRdb has only the in-frame clones, and not every one. The V and J calls and the clone size are those of that table, but D and trimming were determined from the DNA. The sample shows about 2.1 million clones, just under 95% of them seen only once. Naive CD8 cells comprised CD45RO-negative, CCR7-positively selected cells, excluding terminally differentiated effector memory CD45RA+ cells. Study-level findings and limits: Naive subsets generally had larger estimated richness than memory subsets.

Trimming removed 4 bases from V and 3 bases from J, with 15 bases in between. The CDR3 is 15 amino acids. CDR1 is KGHSH and CDR2 is LQKENI in the germline V gene. The source is a man younger than 35 in good health. Some clones in this sample may be carry-over from other donors' samples. The chain uses TRBV18 and TRBJ1-1; weak D call: TRBD1 (5 bases). Sequenced material: naive CD8+ T cells from PBMCs. CDR3 coding DNA: TGTGCCAGCTCACGAGAGGGACTCGCGGACACTGAAGCTTTCTTT. Translated, it gives CASSREGLADTEAFF.